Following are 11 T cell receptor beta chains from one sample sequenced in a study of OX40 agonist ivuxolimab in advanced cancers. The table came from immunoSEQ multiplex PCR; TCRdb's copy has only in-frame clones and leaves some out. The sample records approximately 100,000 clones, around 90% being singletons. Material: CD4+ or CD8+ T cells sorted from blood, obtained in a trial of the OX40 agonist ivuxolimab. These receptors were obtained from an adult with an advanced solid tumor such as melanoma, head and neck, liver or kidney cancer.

The CDR3 DNA follows: TGTGCCAGCAGCCCTTCCGCTCAAGAGACCCAGTACTTC. This translates into CASSPSAQETQYF. This rearrangement joins TRBV5-6 to TRBJ2-5; no clear D gene. V gave up 4 bases and J gave up 2 bases, with 9 bases separating them. The CDR3 covers 13 residues. The germline CDR1 and CDR2 sequences are SGHDT and YYEEEE.

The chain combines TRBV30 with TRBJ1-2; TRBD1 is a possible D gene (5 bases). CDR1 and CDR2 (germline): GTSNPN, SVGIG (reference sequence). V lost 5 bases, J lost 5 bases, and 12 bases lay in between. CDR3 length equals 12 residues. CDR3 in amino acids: CAWLSGRYGYTF. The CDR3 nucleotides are TGTGCCTGGTTGTCAGGGCGTTATGGCTACACCTTC.

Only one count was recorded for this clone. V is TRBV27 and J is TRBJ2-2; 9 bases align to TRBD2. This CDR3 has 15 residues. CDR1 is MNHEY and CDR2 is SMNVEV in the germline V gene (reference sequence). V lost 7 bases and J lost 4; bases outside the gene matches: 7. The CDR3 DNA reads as TGTGCCAGCAAGGGGTTAGCGGGAGCCACCGGGGAGCTGTTTTTT. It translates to CASKGLAGATGELFF.

The CDR3 bases are TGTGCCAGCTCACCCCCCGGCGCAGGAGGAGAGACCCAGTACTTC. Protein: CASSPPGAGGETQYF. The chain combines TRBV18 with TRBJ2-5, with D tentatively TRBD2 (5 bases). Germline loops: CDR1 KGHSH, CDR2 LQKENI. CDR3 length equals 15 residues. Trimming pared 3 bases from V and 4 bases from J, leaving 15 bases between.

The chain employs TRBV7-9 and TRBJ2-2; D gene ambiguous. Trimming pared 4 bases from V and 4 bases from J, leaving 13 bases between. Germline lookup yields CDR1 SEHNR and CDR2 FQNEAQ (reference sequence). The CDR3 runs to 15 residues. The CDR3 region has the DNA TGTGCCAGCAGCTCGAGTCCAGGTCCCACCGGGGAGCTGTTTTTT. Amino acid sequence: CASSSSPGPTGELFF. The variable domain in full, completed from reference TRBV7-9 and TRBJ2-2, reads DTGVSQNPRHKITKRGQNVTFRCDPISEHNRLYWYRQTLGQGPEFLTYFQNEAQLEKSRLLSDRFSAERPKGSFSTLEIQRTEQGDSAMYLCASSSSPGPTGELFFGEGSRLTVL.

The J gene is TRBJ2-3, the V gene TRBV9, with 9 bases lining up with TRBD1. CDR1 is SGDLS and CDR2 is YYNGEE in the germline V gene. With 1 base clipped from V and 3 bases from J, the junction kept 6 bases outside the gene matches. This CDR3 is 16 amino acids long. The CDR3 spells CASSVMGQGQTDTQYF. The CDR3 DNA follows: TGTGCCAGCAGCGTAATGGGACAGGGTCAGACAGATACGCAGTATTTT.

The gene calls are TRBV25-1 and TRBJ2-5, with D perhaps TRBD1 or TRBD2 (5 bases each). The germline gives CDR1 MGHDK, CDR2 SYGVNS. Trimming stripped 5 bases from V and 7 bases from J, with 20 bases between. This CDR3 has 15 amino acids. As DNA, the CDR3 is TGTGCCAGCAGTCGGCCCGGGACGGTGACGGGGACCCAGTACTTC. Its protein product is CASSRPGTVTGTQYF.

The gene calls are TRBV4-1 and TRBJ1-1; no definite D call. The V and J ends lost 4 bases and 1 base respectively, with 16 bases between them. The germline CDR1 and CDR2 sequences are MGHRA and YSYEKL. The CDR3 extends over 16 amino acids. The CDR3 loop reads CASSPRQPVSNTEAFF. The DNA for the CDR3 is TGCGCCAGCAGCCCCCGTCAGCCCGTATCGAACACTGAAGCTTTCTTT.

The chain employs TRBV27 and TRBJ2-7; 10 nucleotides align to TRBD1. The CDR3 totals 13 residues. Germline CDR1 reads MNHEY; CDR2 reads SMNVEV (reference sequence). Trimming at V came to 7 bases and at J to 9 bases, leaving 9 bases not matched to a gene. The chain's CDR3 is CASTLRTGGWQYF. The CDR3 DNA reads TGTGCCAGCACCCTCAGGACAGGGGGATGGCAGTACTTC.

The CDR3: CASSGHLGFTDTQYF. CDR3 nucleotide sequence: TGTGCCAGCAGCGGGCACTTAGGATTCACAGATACGCAGTATTTT. This chain connects TRBV7-6 to TRBJ2-3; unclear D gene. Trimming removed 5 bases from V and 2 bases from J, with 14 bases in between. The CDR3 sequence is 15 residues long. Looked up from germline, CDR1 is SGHVS and CDR2 is FNYEAQ.

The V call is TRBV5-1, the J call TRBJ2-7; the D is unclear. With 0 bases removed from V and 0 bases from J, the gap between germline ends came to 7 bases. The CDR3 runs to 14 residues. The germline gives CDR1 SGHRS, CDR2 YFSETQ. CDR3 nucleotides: TGCGCCAGCAGCTTGGACAGCCTCTCCTACGAGCAGTACTTC. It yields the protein CASSLDSLSYEQYF. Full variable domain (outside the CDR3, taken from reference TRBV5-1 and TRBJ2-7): KAGVTQTPRYLIKTRGQQVTLSCSPISGHRSVSWYQQTPGQGLQFLFEYFSETQRNKGNFPGRFSGRQFSNSRSEMNVSTLELGDSALYLCASSLDSLSYEQYFGPGTRLTVT.